This section outlines one T cell receptor beta chain sequence together with its context. No antigen is known for it. Base qualities were left out, and no much larger clone turns up one base away. These data belong to a study of identical twins (dated by TCRdb to the mid-2010s). The study in broad terms: TCR alpha and beta repertoires from monozygotic twins, unrelated adults of various ages and cord blood were deep-sequenced to test whether fetal clonotypes persist. To rule out contamination, replicate twin experiments were performed at different times with different library preparation protocols. Results the study describes overall, beyond this receptor: Excess twin sharing in beta out-of-frame sequences was weaker because fewer shared sequences lowered the signal-to-noise ratio. Compared with coincidental sharing between unrelated individuals, out-of-frame TCR alpha sequences shared between twins showed an excess of sequences with low generation probability. Conclusions relied on cross-sectional statistical analysis, since the same donors could not be followed over many years. Invariant T cells such as MAIT and iNKT could partly confound zero-insertion analyses, although diverse VJ usage argued against such confounding for most clonotypes. In monozygotic twins, recombination models systematically underestimated out-of-frame TCR alpha sharing, but the models matched the sharing seen between unrelated individuals. Abundant cord blood beta clonotypes had fewer insertions, young adult naive repertoires showed a similar but weaker trend, and memory repertoires showed no such trend.

The library was produced with 5' RACE. The sample was run on an Illumina HiSeq 2000. A universal primer binding site was introduced by template switching, and a unique molecular identifier was present in the final cDNA, enabling accurate counting of TCR cDNA molecules. Specific primers in the conserved constant-segment region were used to synthesize first-strand cDNA for the TCR alpha and beta chains. Each cDNA library was double barcoded, with a SMART-Mk sample barcode plus Illumina barcodes, to control for contamination. TruSeq adapter sequences, together with Illumina sample barcodes, were added in two successive PCR steps. The TCR alpha and beta cDNA libraries were sequenced on the Illumina HiSeq platform using custom primers. In the source study's methods: Raw reads were processed with MiGEC to extract unique molecular identifiers, and MiXCR was used to determine CDR3 positions. Recombination models were inferred per individual with the repgenHMM and IGoR tools using an EM algorithm. The tcR package in R was used for shared clonotype analysis, with sharing normalized by the product of cloneset sizes. Out-of-frame nonproductive sequences were analyzed to study raw recombination free of thymic and clonal selection effects. The raw public data were reprocessed by TCRdb itself: fastp quality trimming at Q25, MiXCR clonotype calling, in-frame beta chains only. When rows share a CDR3 protein, they turn into one entry using the most common DNA and genes. These V and J calls rely on TCRdb rather than the paper's analysis. Across this sample there are more than 600,000 distinct CDR3 sequences, with roughly 18% seen only once. Around 13% of the sample is in the top ten clones.

Inclusive of the bounding cysteine and phenylalanine, the CDR3 is 12 residues long. Only the CDR3 region is kept as DNA, spanning 36 bases read in frame from base 1. V gives up 5 bases and J gives up 9 bases, and the segment between their germline ends measures 11 bases. Only healthy Caucasian donors were included. The twin cohort comprised three pairs of female monozygotic twins, all aged about 18 to 29 years. RNA for TCR libraries was isolated from peripheral blood mononuclear cells. The same sample was also used in a study of T cells expressing NK-cell markers. As that second study puts it: Three sorted T-cell subsets (CD3+CD56+NKG2C+, CD3+CD56+NKG2C- and CD3+CD56-NKG2C+) from fewer than 10 donors had their TCR beta-chain repertoires profiled. Of the eight sequenced donors, seven were found to be HCMV-seropositive and one was found to be HCMV-seronegative. In several experiments an anti-gammadeltaTCR antibody was added to restrict sorting to alphabetaTCR-expressing T cells. For roughly six donors, the dominant CD3+CD56+NKG2C+ clonotypes were among the top 10 CD8+ clonotypes and accounted for about 1.0-7.0% of CD8+ T cells. Those dominant clonotypes were again the most abundant among CD3+CD56-NKG2C+ cells in several donors, at about 28.3-60.1%. It remained unclear whether the expanded NKG2C-expressing T cell clones were specific for HCMV antigens. The study sequenced eight donors, all healthy volunteers chosen at random: three men and five women. HCMV serostatus was determined by detecting HCMV-specific IgG in serum with a commercial ELISA kit. For over five donors, bulk peripheral blood T-cell repertoires were additionally sequenced from unsorted PBMC. Reads were demultiplexed and grouped by UMI with MIGEC, and clonotypes were assembled and quantified with MiTCR. To remove erroneous sequences, TCR cDNA sequences were retained only when supported by two or more reads. Downstream repertoire analysis used the tcR package, and clonotypes were matched across fractions by CDR3 nucleotide sequence plus V segment. VDJmatch was used to annotate antigen specificity against VDJdb, with one amino acid substitution in CDR3 permitted.

The receptor chain draws on TRBV12-3 or TRBV12-4 and TRBJ2-1, with the D gene not confidently named. What was sequenced was PBMCs. This TCR derives from a woman younger than 35 in good health. CDR3 protein: CASSARVGEQFF. The DNA sequence is as follows: TGTGCCAGCAGTGCCCGGGTTGGTGAGCAGTTCTTC.